This TCR beta chain was identified in a study of blood T cell repertoires in COVID-19. The wider study: From the United States, Italy and Spain came samples of acute and convalescent COVID-19. PBMCs, B-cell-depleted T cells, or T cells were the source of the cDNA or gDNA that made up the material.

This CDR3 spans 14 amino acids. The germline CDR1 and CDR2 sequences are SGHTA and FQGNSA. V lost 7 bases and J 5 bases, leaving 12 bases between the germline ends. As originally analysed: Reference gene primers were amplified, and this amplification served to estimate nucleated cell counts. Profiled with immunoSEQ multiplex PCR; TCRdb holds only in-frame clones, not every one. From that table come the V and J calls and clone size; the DNA was used to work out D and trimming. This table has 140,000 to 150,000 clones, approximately 80% appearing once. This clonotype originated in a woman in her 50s with acute or convalescent COVID-19. Sequenced: peripheral blood. V is TRBV7-2 and J is TRBJ1-6; possibly TRBD1 for D (5 bases). DNA for the CDR3: TGTGCCAGCATTCCTACAGGCCATAATTCACCCCTCCACTTT. Protein sequence: CASIPTGHNSPLHF.